The clone carrying this T cell receptor beta chain was counted only a few times. Its antigen is unknown. The germline CDR1 and CDR2 sequences are LGHNA and YNFKEQ. After removal of 0 bases from V and 0 bases from J, the junction contained 9 bases not matched to a gene. The CDR3 runs to 20 residues. The PCR had 60 Vbeta and 13 Jbeta primers. Method: immunoSEQ multiplex PCR; TCRdb's copy keeps in-frame clones and lacks some. This sample yields 140,000 to 150,000 clones, of which nearly 10% are seen a single time; less than 2% belongs to the top ten. The sample originates from a study of cytomegalovirus exposure and HLA in healthy donors. General study findings and limits: TRBV6-2, TRBV6-3 and other indistinguishable V segments were excluded. Donor immune exposure was known only as CMV serostatus. Three of the chains that were CMV-associated were confirmed in vitro to be specific for CMV antigens.

This receptor was identified in a man aged 45 to 65 in good health and CMV-seronegative. The rearrangement uses TRBV4-2 and TRBJ2-1; 12 bases align to TRBD2. Sequences were obtained from PBMCs. CDR3 DNA sequence: TGTGCCAGCAGCCAAGATGCGAGACTAGCGGGAGCTAGCTCCTACAATGAGCAGTTCTTC. Translated, it gives CASSQDARLAGASSYNEQFF.